A single sample is the source of the 10 T cell receptor beta chains below, sequenced in a study of blood T cell repertoires in COVID-19. Libraries were prepared by immunoSEQ multiplex PCR; TCRdb keeps only in-frame clonotypes and omits some of them. The table has tens of thousands of clones, about 88% seen once; the top ten hold approximately 12%. What was sequenced was peripheral blood. The receptors here all came from a man aged 65-85 years with active or convalescent COVID-19.

The CDR3 region has the DNA TGTGCCAGCAGTTCCCGACAGTATTCACCCCTCCACTTT. It codes for CASSSRQYSPLHF. This chain joins TRBV12-3 or TRBV12-4 and TRBJ1-6, with a possible D match to TRBD1 (5 bases). The V end lost 4 bases, the J end lost 8 bases, and 9 bases lay between the germline ends. This CDR3 has 13 amino acids.

The gene calls are TRBV21-1 and TRBJ1-5; the table's D gene call, TRBD1, was not cross checked with the DNA. TRBV21-1 is tagged as a pseudogene. This CDR3 contains 17 residues. CDR3 sequence: CASSGAEGQGSNQPQHF. The CDR3 coding sequence is TGTGCCAGCAGCGGGGCCGAGGGACAGGGAAGCAATCAGCCCCAGCATTTT.

V usage is TRBV10-2 and J usage is TRBJ1-1, with D possibly TRBD1 on 6 matching bases. The germline CDR1 and CDR2 sequences are WSHSY and SAAADI. This CDR3 contains 15 residues. The V end lost 1 base, the J end lost 1 base, and 10 bases lay between the germline ends. CDR3 nucleotides: TGCGCCAGCAGTGAGTGGGGGGGCGGGAACACTGAAGCTTTCTTT. This codes for CASSEWGGGNTEAFF.

The gene calls are TRBV7-2 and TRBJ1-6; unclear D gene. V was trimmed by 2 bases and J by 10 bases, leaving 15 bases between them. The length of the CDR3 is 15 residues. From germline, CDR1 is SGHTA and CDR2 FQGNSA. The CDR3: CASSLFSGSGSPLHF. The CDR3 coding sequence is TGTGCCAGCAGCTTATTTTCTGGGAGTGGCTCACCCCTCCACTTT.

This clone showed up just a few times. The V call is TRBV6-5, the J call TRBJ1-2; a possible D gene is TRBD1 (5 bases). Germline V CDR1 and CDR2: MNHEY, SVGAGI. CDR3 size: 12 residues. The V end was cut by 2 bases, the J end by 8 bases, with 9 bases between. The CDR3 spells CASSYTGVGYTF. As DNA, the CDR3 is TGTGCCAGCAGTTACACGGGGGTCGGCTACACCTTC.

The V gene is TRBV7-2, the J gene TRBJ1-1; D not resolved. CDR3 length: 13 residues. Germline V gene data show CDR1 as SGHTA and CDR2 as FQGNSA. V gave up 2 bases and J gave up 4 bases, with 8 bases separating them. The CDR3 reads CASSLSWSTEAFF. The CDR3 DNA reads as TGTGCCAGCAGCTTATCGTGGAGCACTGAAGCTTTCTTT.

The CDR3 DNA is TGTGCCAGCAATTATAGAGGGACAGGGGGAACGAACACTGAAGCTTTCTTT. Translated, it gives CASNYRGTGGTNTEAFF. This rearrangement joins TRBV27 to TRBJ1-1, with 11 bases that match TRBD1. This CDR3 comprises 17 residues. Losses at the gene ends were 7 bases for V and 1 base for J; bases not matched to a gene: 11. Looked up from germline, CDR1 is MNHEY and CDR2 is SMNVEV (reference sequence).

The chain couples TRBV15 to TRBJ2-2, with 9 bases fitting TRBD1. With V trimmed by 0 bases and J by 2 bases, 4 bases remained unmatched. Germline CDR1 is LNHNV and CDR2 is YYDKDF (reference sequence). The CDR3 sequence is 17 residues long. The CDR3 spells CATSREQGARNTGELFF. The DNA of the CDR3 is TGTGCCACCAGCAGAGAACAGGGGGCCCGAAACACCGGGGAGCTGTTTTTT. The whole variable domain, remainder taken from reference TRBV15 and TRBJ2-2, is DAMVIQNPRYQVTQFGKPVTLSCSQTLNHNVMYWYQQKSSQAPKLLFHYYDKDFNNEADTPDNFQSRRPNTSFCFLDIRSPGLGDTAMYLCATSREQGARNTGELFFGEGSRLTVL.

The chain has TRBV5-6 and TRBJ2-5, with TRBD1 identical over 7 bases. CDR3 length equals 14 residues. V lost 4 bases to trimming and J lost 2 bases; unmatched junction nucleotides: 5. Germline lookup yields CDR1 SGHDT and CDR2 YYEEEE. CDR3 region: CASSRTGTQETQYF. CDR3 nucleotides: TGTGCCAGCAGCAGGACAGGCACTCAAGAGACCCAGTACTTC.

The chain has TRBV4-2 and TRBJ2-7, with D possibly TRBD2 on 6 matching bases. This CDR3 has 11 residues. In germline, CDR1 is LGHNA, CDR2 YNFKEQ. Between the trimmed V and J ends, which lost 4 bases and 7 bases, there was a span of 8 bases. CDR3 loop: CASSPGGEQYF. As DNA, the CDR3 is TGTGCCAGCAGCCCTGGAGGGGAGCAGTACTTC.